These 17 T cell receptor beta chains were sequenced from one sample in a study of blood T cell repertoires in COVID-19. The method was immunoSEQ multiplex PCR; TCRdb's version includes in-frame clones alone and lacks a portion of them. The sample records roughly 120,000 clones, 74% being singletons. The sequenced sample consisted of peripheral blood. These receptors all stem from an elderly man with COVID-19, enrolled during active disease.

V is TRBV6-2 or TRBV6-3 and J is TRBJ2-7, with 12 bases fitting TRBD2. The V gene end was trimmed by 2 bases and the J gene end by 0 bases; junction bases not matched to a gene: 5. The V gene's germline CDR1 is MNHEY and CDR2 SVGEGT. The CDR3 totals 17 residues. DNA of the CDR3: TGTGCCAGCAGTTACAGTACTAGCGGGAGGCCCTCCTACGAGCAGTACTTC. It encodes CASSYSTSGRPSYEQYF.

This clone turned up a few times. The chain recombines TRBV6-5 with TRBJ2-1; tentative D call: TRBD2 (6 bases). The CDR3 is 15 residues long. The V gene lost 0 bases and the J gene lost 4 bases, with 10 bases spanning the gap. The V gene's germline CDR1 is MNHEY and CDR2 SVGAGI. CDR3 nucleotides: TGTGCCAGCAGTTACTCGCGCCTAGCGTACAATGAGCAGTTCTTC. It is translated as CASSYSRLAYNEQFF.

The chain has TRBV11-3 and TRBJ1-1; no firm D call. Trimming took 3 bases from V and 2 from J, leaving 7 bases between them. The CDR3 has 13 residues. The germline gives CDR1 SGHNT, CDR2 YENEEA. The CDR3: CASSLAENTEAFF. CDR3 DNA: TGTGCCAGCAGCTTGGCGGAAAACACTGAAGCTTTCTTT.

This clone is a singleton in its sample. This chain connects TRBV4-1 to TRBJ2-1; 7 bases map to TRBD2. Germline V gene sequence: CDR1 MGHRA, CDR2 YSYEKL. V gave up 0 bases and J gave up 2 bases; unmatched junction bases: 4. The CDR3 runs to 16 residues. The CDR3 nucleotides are TGCGCCAGCAGCCAAGATGGGGACTATACCTACAATGAGCAGTTCTTC. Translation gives CASSQDGDYTYNEQFF.

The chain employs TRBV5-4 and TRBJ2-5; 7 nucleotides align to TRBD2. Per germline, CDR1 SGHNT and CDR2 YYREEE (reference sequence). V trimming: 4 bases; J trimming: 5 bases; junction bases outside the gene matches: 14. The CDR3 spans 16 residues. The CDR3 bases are TGTGCCAGCAGCCCGGACCCGGGACTATCTTCGGAGACCCAGTACTTC. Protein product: CASSPDPGLSSETQYF.

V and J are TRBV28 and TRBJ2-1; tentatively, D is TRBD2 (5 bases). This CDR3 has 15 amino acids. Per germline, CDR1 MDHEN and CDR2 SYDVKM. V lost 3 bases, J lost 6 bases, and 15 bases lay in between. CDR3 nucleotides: TGTGCCAGCAGTTTCTTACTAGGGATGATCAATGAGCAGTTCTTC. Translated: CASSFLLGMINEQFF.

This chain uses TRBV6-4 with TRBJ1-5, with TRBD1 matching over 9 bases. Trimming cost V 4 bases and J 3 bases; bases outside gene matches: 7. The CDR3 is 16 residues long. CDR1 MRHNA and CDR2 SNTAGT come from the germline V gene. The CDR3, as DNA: TGTGCCAGCAGTGGGATCCGGGACAGGGCCAATCAGCCCCAGCATTTT. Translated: CASSGIRDRANQPQHF.

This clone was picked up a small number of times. The CDR3 sequence: CSVEVDRGWYGYTF. In nucleotides, the CDR3 is TGCAGCGTTGAAGTTGACAGGGGGTGGTATGGCTACACCTTC. The chain recombines TRBV29-1 with TRBJ1-2; the match to TRBD1 covers 9 bases. The V gene's germline CDR1 is SQVTM and CDR2 ANQGSEA. Losses at the gene ends were 1 base for V and 5 bases for J; bases not matched to a gene: 5. The CDR3 runs to 14 residues.

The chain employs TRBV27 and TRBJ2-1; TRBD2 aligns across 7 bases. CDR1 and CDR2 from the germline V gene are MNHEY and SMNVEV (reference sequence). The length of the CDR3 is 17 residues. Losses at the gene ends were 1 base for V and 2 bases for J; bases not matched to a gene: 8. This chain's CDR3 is CASSLFGWEGPYNEQFF. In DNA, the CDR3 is TGTGCCAGCAGTTTATTTGGGTGGGAGGGACCCTACAATGAGCAGTTCTTC.

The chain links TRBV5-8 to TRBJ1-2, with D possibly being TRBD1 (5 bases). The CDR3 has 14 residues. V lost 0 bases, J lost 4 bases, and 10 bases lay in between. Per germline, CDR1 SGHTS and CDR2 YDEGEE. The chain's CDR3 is CASSLAAGPYGYTF. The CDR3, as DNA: TGTGCCAGCAGCTTGGCGGCGGGGCCCTATGGCTACACCTTC.

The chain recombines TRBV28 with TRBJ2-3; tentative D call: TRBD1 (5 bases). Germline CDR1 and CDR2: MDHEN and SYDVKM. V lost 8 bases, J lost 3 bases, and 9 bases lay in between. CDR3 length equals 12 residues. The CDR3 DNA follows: TGTGCCAGCTGTCAGGGAACAGATACGCAGTATTTT. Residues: CASCQGTDTQYF.

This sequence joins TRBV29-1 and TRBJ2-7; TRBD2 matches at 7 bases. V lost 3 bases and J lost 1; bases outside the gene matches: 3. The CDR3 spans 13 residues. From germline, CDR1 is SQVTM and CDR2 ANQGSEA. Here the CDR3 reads CSVDTSESYEQYF. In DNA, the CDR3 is TGCAGCGTTGACACTAGCGAGTCCTACGAGCAGTACTTC.

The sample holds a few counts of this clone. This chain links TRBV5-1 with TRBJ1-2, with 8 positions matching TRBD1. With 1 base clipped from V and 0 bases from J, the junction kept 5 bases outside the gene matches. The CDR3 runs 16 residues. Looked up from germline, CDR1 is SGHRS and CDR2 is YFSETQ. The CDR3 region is CASSLQQGGANYGYTF. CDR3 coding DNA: TGCGCCAGCAGCTTGCAACAGGGGGGAGCTAACTATGGCTACACCTTC.

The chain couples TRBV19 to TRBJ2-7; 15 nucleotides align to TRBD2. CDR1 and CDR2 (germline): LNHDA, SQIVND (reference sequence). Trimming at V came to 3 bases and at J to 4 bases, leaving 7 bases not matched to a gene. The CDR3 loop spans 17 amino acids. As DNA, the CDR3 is TGTGCCAGTAGTATGTCCTGGGGGACTAGCGGGAGGTACGAGCAGTACTTC. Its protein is CASSMSWGTSGRYEQYF.

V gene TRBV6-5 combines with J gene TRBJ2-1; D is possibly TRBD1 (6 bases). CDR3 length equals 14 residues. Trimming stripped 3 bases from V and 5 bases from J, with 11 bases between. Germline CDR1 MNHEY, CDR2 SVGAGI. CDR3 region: CASSYGQTDNEQFF. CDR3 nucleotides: TGTGCCAGCAGTTATGGACAGACAGACAATGAGCAGTTCTTC.

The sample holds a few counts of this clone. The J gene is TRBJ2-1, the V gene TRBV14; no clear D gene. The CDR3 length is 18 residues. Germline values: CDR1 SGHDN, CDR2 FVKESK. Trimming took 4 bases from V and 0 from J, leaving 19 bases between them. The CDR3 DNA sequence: TGTGCCAGCAGCCCGCCTGCGATAAGACCAGGCTCCTACAATGAGCAGTTCTTC. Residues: CASSPPAIRPGSYNEQFF.

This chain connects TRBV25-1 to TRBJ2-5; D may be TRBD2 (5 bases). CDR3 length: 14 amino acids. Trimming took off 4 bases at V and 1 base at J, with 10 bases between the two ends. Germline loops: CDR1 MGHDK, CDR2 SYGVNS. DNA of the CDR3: TGTGCCAGCAGTGCCACAGAGGGCCAAGAGACCCAGTACTTC. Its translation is CASSATEGQETQYF.